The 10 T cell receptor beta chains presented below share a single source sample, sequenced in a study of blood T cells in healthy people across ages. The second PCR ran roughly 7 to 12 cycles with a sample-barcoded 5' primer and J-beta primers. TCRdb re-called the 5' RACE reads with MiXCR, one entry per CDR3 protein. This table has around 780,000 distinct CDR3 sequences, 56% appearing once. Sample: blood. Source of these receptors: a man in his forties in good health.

CDR3 nucleotide sequence: TGCAGCGTGATTGCGACAGCGGGGACAGATACGCAGTATTTT. Amino acid sequence: CSVIATAGTDTQYF. The chain uses TRBV29-1 and TRBJ2-3, with 7 bases aligning to TRBD2. The CDR3 extends over 14 amino acids. Losses at the gene ends were 6 bases for V and 3 bases for J; bases not matched to a gene: 9. Looked up from germline, CDR1 is SQVTM and CDR2 is ANQGSEA.

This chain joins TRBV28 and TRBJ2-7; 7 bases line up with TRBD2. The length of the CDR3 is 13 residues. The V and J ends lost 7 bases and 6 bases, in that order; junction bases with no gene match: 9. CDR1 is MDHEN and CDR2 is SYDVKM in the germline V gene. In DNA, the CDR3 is TGTGCCAGCAAAGGCCCCTGGGAGGGCGAGCAGTACTTC. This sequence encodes CASKGPWEGEQYF.

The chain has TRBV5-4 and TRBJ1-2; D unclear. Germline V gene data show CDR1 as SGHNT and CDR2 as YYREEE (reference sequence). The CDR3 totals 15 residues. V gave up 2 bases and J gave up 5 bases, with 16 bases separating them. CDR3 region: CASSLYAVENYGYTF. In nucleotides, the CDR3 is TGTGCCAGCAGCTTATACGCAGTGGAGAATTATGGCTACACCTTC.

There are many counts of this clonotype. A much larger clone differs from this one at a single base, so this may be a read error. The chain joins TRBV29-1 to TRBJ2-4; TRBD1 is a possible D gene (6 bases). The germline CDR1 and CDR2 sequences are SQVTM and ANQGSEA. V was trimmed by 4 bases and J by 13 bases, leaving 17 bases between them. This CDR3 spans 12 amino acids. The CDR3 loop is CSVGPDSRKQYF. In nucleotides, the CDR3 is TGCAGCGTTGGTCCGGACAGCAGAAAGCAGTACTTC.

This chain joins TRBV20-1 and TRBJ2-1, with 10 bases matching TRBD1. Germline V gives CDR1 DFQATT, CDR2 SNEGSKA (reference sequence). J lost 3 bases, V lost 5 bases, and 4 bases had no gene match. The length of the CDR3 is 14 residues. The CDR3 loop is CSARRDRGYNEQFF. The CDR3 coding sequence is TGCAGTGCTCGCCGGGACAGGGGCTACAATGAGCAGTTCTTC.

Written as DNA, the CDR3 is TGTGCCAGCAGCGTGGGACAGGGGGCTCATGAGCAGTTCTTC. It encodes CASSVGQGAHEQFF. The rearrangement joins TRBV9 to TRBJ2-1; 12 bases match TRBD1. The CDR3 has 14 amino acids. Looked up from germline, CDR1 is SGDLS and CDR2 is YYNGEE. Trimming removed 2 bases from V and 8 bases from J; junction bases left unmatched: 2.

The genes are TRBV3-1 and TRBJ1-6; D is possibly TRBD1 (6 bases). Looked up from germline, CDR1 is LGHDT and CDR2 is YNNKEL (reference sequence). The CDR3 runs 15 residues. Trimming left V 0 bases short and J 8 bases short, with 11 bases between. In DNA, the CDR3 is TGTGCCAGCAGCCAAGATAGGGGGGACGATTCACCCCTCCACTTT. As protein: CASSQDRGDDSPLHF.

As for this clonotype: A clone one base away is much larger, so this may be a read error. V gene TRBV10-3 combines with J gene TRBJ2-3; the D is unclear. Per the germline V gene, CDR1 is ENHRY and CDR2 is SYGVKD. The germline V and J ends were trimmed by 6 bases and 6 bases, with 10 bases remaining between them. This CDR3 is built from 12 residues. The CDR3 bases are TGTGCCATCAGCACATCCTTGGATACGCAGTATTTT. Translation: CAISTSLDTQYF.

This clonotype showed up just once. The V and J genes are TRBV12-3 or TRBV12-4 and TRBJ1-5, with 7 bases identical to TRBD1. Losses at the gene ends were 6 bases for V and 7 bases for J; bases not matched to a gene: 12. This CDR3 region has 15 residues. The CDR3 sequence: CASRSTGDVGQPQHF. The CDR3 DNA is TGTGCCAGCAGATCCACAGGGGACGTCGGCCAGCCCCAGCATTTT.

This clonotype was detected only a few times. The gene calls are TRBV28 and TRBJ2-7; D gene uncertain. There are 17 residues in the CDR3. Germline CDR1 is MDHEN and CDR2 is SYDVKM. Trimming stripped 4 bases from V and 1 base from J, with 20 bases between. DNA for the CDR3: TGTGCCAGCAGTTCCCCCGGTGTGGCTAGTGATTCCTACGAGCAGTACTTC. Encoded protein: CASSSPGVASDSYEQYF.